The 2 T cell receptor beta chains below all came from one sample that was sequenced in a study of CD8+ T cells in alopecia areata. Sequencing relied on a cDNA template that was reverse transcribed from extracted RNA. Repertoires were generated with immunoSEQ multiplex PCR, while TCRdb's copy carries only in-frame clones and drops some. The table lists 200,000 to 300,000 clones, with no singletons. Sorting of pooled cutaneous lymph node cells used CD4, CD8alpha, NKG2D, NKG2ACE and other markers. Source material: CD4+ T cells sorted from a lymph node. These receptors all stem from a C3H/HeJ mouse with alopecia areata. Strain haplotype at MHC: H2-k.

Worth noting for this clone: The genes are named according to mouse. Read sequence stops 4 residues before the CDR3 end, and the germline J gene provides the missing end. The rearrangement joins TRBV13-1 to TRBJ2-1; possible D gene TRBD1, 5 bases. The germline CDR1 and CDR2 sequences are NSHNY and SYGAGN. V was clipped by 3 bases and J by 1 base, with 8 bases between them. The CDR3 covers 14 residues. CDR3 region: CASSGTKNYAEQFF. The sequenced CDR3 bases are TGTGCCAGCAGTGGGACAAAAAACTATGCT.

This clone turned up a few times. Gene names follow the mouse nomenclature. The CDR3 end lies 4 residues beyond the end of the read and is filled in from the germline J gene. V gene TRBV13-3 combines with J gene TRBJ2-3, with 12 bases matching TRBD1. CDR1 and CDR2 (germline): NNHDY, SYVADS. J lost 1 base, V lost 4 bases, and 4 bases had no gene match. This CDR3 region has 16 residues. CDR3 DNA (partial): TGTGCCAGCAGTCCGGGACAGGGGGCGCGTGCAGAA. Amino acid sequence: CASSPGQGARAE. The complete CDR3 sequence is CASSPGQGARAETLYF.